By sample share, the clone carrying this T cell receptor (beta chain) is medium-sized. This sample is part of a study of blood T cell repertoires in COVID-19. Across the whole study: Samples taken during acute and convalescent COVID-19 were collected in the United States, Italy and Spain. PBMCs, B-cell-depleted T cells, or T cells were the source of the cDNA or gDNA that made up the material.

In the study's own analysis: Amplification from reference gene primers served as the basis for estimated nucleated cell counts. Sequencing used immunoSEQ multiplex PCR; TCRdb keeps in-frame clones, though not all of them. Clone size and V and J calls were adopted from that table, with D and trimming inferred from the DNA. The sample yields about 88,000 clones, roughly nine tenths seen once. The sequenced sample consisted of peripheral blood. The receptor's source is a man aged 55 to 70 with acute or convalescent COVID-19.

This chain's CDR3 is CASSQGEGASGANVLTF. The CDR3 DNA follows: TGTGCCAGCAGCCAAGGCGAGGGAGCCTCTGGGGCCAACGTCCTGACTTTC. The J gene is TRBJ2-6, the V gene TRBV4-2; D might be TRBD2 (5 bases). Germline V gene sequence: CDR1 LGHNA, CDR2 YNFKEQ. The CDR3 is 17 residues long. Trimming removed 1 base at V and 0 bases at J, with 10 bases between.